This T cell receptor (beta chain) appears in the sequencing data of a study of cytotoxic CD8 clonotypes in ibrutinib-treated CLL. For the study at large: Across the patients, under 12 were relapsed/refractory, about 14 treatment-naive and about 17 IGHV unmutated.

Sequencing was performed with immunoSEQ multiplex PCR; in TCRdb, only in-frame clones are kept and a portion is missing. The table records some 58,000 clones, more than 70% of them present only once. With respect to this clone: What it recognizes is unknown.

Study findings and constraints: Contraction or stability on treatment was seen for public clonotypes, which were uncommon. Pretreatment clonality was elevated relative to age-matched healthy donors and paralleled circulating CD8+ T-cell counts.

The sequencing here drew on PBMCs, taken after 12 months of ibrutinib treatment. The receptor was isolated from a human donor with chronic lymphocytic leukemia.

The CDR3 nucleotides are TGTGCCAGCAGCTTGGGGGGCCTACGAAGGGGCACAGATACGCAGTATTTT. Translating gives CASSLGGLRRGTDTQYF. The rearrangement joins TRBV5-4 to TRBJ2-3; D possibly corresponds to TRBD1 (5 bases). V lost 0 bases and J 1 base, leaving 15 bases between the germline ends. Germline CDR1 and CDR2: SGHNT and YYREEE (reference sequence). The CDR3 runs to 17 residues.